One and the same sample provided the 11 T cell receptor beta chains below, sequenced in a study of preoperative IRX-2 immunotherapy in early breast cancer. TCRdb's copy holds only in-frame clones and misses some; the assay was immunoSEQ multiplex PCR. The sample lists about 45,000 clones; approximately 80% were seen once. Treatment noted: preoperative locoregional IRX-2 cytokine immunotherapy. Source: tumor tissue, taken after IRX-2 immunotherapy. All receptors derive from a human donor with breast cancer.

In regard to this clone: The limits of the CDR3 on the DNA are not certain, so only TCRdb's listed CDR3 is given. The V gene is TRBV10-2, the J gene TRBJ1-6. Germline-derived CDR1 and CDR2 are WSHSY and SAAADI. The CDR3 totals 13 residues, both ends included. CDR3 residues: CASILDGNSPLHF.

V gene TRBV5-1 combines with J gene TRBJ1-1; TRBD1 agrees at 7 bases. CDR3 length: 14 residues. V shed 5 bases, J shed 4 bases, and the junction held 8 bases outside the gene matches. From germline, CDR1 is SGHRS and CDR2 YFSETQ. The CDR3 DNA follows: TGCGCCAGCAGTCCGACAGGGTTGGGCACTGAAGCTTTCTTT. Amino acids: CASSPTGLGTEAFF.

This chain connects TRBV10-2 to TRBJ1-3; a weak D match, TRBD1 (6 bases). This CDR3 has 15 residues. Germline V gene sequence: CDR1 WSHSY, CDR2 SAAADI. The germline V and J ends were trimmed by 3 bases and 0 bases, with 9 bases remaining between them. The CDR3 DNA reads TGCGCCAGCAGTGAAGGACAGAGCTCTGGAAACACCATATATTTT. This sequence encodes CASSEGQSSGNTIYF.

This clone was seen just once. The CDR3 sequence is CASSEGTTETQYF. For the CDR3, the DNA is TGCGCCAGCAGTGAGGGGACAACGGAGACCCAGTACTTC. This chain links TRBV10-2 with TRBJ2-5; tentative D call: TRBD1 (6 bases). This CDR3 comprises 13 residues. Trimming took off 2 bases at V and 5 bases at J, with 9 bases between the two ends. CDR1 and CDR2 from the germline V gene are WSHSY and SAAADI.

On this clone itself: At one of its ends the junction is not consistent with the germline gene, which may arise from a read error. The chain combines TRBV10-3 with TRBJ1-2, with 8 bases identical to TRBD1. Germline CDR1 is ENHRY and CDR2 is SYGVKD. The CDR3 extends over 15 amino acids. The CDR3 sequence is CAISESGQGAVGYTF. The CDR3 DNA follows: TGTGCCATTAGTGAGTCAGGCCAGGGGGCGGTAGGCTACACCTTC.

This sequence joins TRBV6-1 and TRBJ2-1; 7 bases map to TRBD2. The CDR3 runs 15 residues. Trimming at V came to 1 base and at J to 4 bases, leaving 4 bases not matched to a gene. Germline lookup yields CDR1 MNHNS and CDR2 SASEGT. CDR3 in DNA: TGTGCCAGCAGTGAAGAACTAGCGAGTTACAATGAGCAGTTCTTC. Translated: CASSEELASYNEQFF.

The rearrangement links TRBV1 to TRBJ1-4. TRBV1 is a documented pseudogene. This CDR3 is 15 amino acids long. CDR3 bases: TGCGCCAGCACCCTCGTCAGCGGCCCTAATGAAAAACTGTTTTTT. Protein product: CASTLVSGPNEKLFF.

The chain combines TRBV6-8 with TRBJ1-5; weak D call: TRBD1 (6 bases). The CDR3 extends over 16 amino acids. From germline, CDR1 is MNHGY and CDR2 SAAAGT. Trimming removed 7 bases at V and 7 bases at J, with 23 bases between. Here the CDR3 DNA reads TGTGCCAGCACCATCTCGGGCAGGGGAAAGGGACAGCCCCAGCATTTT. Its protein product is CASTISGRGKGQPQHF.

This clone was picked up one time. The chain couples TRBV6-8 to TRBJ1-5; D call uncertain. The CDR3 is made up of 14 amino acids. Germline-derived CDR1 and CDR2 are MNHGY and SAAAGT. Trimming took 5 bases from V and 5 from J, leaving 13 bases between them. The CDR3: CASSDSTPDQPQHF. As DNA, the CDR3 is TGTGCCAGCAGTGATAGCACGCCTGATCAGCCCCAGCATTTT.

The chain links TRBV28 to TRBJ1-1; possible D gene TRBD1, 6 bases. V lost 4 bases to trimming and J lost 8 bases, with 17 bases between them. Germline loops: CDR1 MDHEN, CDR2 SYDVKM. The CDR3 totals 14 residues. In DNA, the CDR3 is TGTGCCAGCAGTTCTCCCACAGGGAACTTGGAAGCTTTCTTT. Translation: CASSSPTGNLEAFF.

This clone was found once. The J gene is TRBJ2-7, the V gene TRBV14; 7 nucleotides line up with TRBD1. J lost 5 bases, V lost 3 bases, and 7 bases had no gene match. Germline V gene lookup returns CDR1 SGHDN and CDR2 FVKESK. This CDR3 region has 14 residues. The CDR3 sequence is CASSQQLTGDEQYF. The DNA for the CDR3 is TGTGCCAGCAGCCAGCAGCTCACAGGGGACGAGCAGTACTTC.